The present entry profiles one T cell receptor (beta chain) with its context. The data were obtained in a study of blood T cell repertoires in COVID-19. Study in general: Some COVID-19 samples were acute and others convalescent; all came from the United States, Italy and Spain. Sources were T cells, B-cell-depleted T cells, or PBMCs; the material itself was cDNA or gDNA.

The CDR3 runs to 16 residues. Germline values: CDR1 SGHTA, CDR2 FQGNSA. Unmatched junction bases numbered 7, after V lost 5 bases and J lost 6 bases. Authors' data handling: Reference gene primer amplification gave estimated nucleated cell counts. Sequenced by immunoSEQ multiplex PCR; TCRdb stores in-frame clones only, minus some. V, J and clone size are those of that table, while D and trimming were read from the DNA. The sample shows 25,000 or so clones, just over 85% of them seen only once. The sequence was collected from a woman of 80 years or more with acute or convalescent COVID-19. Sequencing used peripheral blood. V usage is TRBV7-2 and J usage is TRBJ2-2, with 12 bases matching TRBD2. This CDR3 reads CASSLTSGSWPGELFF. The CDR3 DNA sequence: TGTGCCAGCAGCCTGACTAGCGGGAGTTGGCCCGGGGAGCTGTTTTTT.